This note documents a single T cell receptor beta chain sequence. V was cut by 4 bases and J by 7 bases, with 19 bases left in between. CDR3 size: 15 residues. Per germline, CDR1 MNHEY and CDR2 SVGAGI. The source of the sample is a study of blood T cell repertoires in COVID-19. Overall study: Italy, Spain and the United States were the sources of the convalescent and acute COVID-19 samples. PBMCs, B-cell-depleted T cells, or T cells were the source of the cDNA or gDNA that made up the material.

Original handling: Reference gene primer amplification gave nucleated cell count estimates. TCRdb keeps only in-frame clones here, not all; method: immunoSEQ multiplex PCR. That table gives V, J and clone size, and the DNA gave D and trimming. The sample shows 200,000 or so clones, more than 75% of them seen only once. The V gene is TRBV6-5, the J gene TRBJ1-2; the D gene is possibly TRBD1 (5 bases). Sequencing used peripheral blood. The receptor was isolated from a man aged 45-65 years with acute or convalescent COVID-19. For the CDR3, the DNA is TGTGCCAGCAGTTCGTCTGGGGGGGAGGTGACTGGCTACACCTTC. This codes for CASSSSGGEVTGYTF.